A selection of T cell receptor beta chains follows, all from one sample in a study of T cell responses to AZD1222 COVID-19 vaccine. Method: immunoSEQ multiplex PCR; TCRdb's copy keeps in-frame clones and lacks some. The sample has approximately 140,000 clones, about nine tenths seen once. Sequences were derived from peripheral blood, sampled on day 0 of AZD1222 vaccination. These receptors were taken from an adult in good health. CDR3s include the opening cysteine and the closing phenylalanine or tryptophan. Size is omitted from some rows. Given values are once, few, many or a class for expanded clones.

TRBV5-1,.,CASSSTSGSPNEQFF
TRBV5-4,.,CASSNGNQETQYF
TRBV27,.,CASSALPRQETQYF
TRBV5-6,.,CASSLGVVDSPLHF
TRBV7-9,.,CASTFGTGPYEQYF
TRBV14,.,CASSPAGTSGRREQFF
TRBV7-8,.,CASSTRTGFYEQYF
TRBV6-1,.,CASSDPDRGQITEAFF
TRBV6-5,.,CASSYSGGRAFDEQFF
TRBV12-2,.,CASRLEGFNQPQHF
TRBV5-6,.,CASSFGGFRLSYGYTF
TRBV5-1,.,CASSLSGTGIEQFF
TRBV18,.,CASSPRASGTYEQYF
TRBV5-1,.,CAVAAEPYEQYF
TRBV27,.,CASSLGTDTQYF
TRBV18,.,CASSRDPTGRGYTGELFF
TRBV15,.,CATSRDRAGRQYF
TRBV6-5,.,CASTPGQARNTIYF
TRBV7-9,.,CASSSIGVLGETQYF
TRBV20-1,.,CSARDREKLFF
TRBV28,.,CASSPRQGSNQPQHF
TRBV2,.,CASQGTGELFF
TRBV4-3,.,CASSQGVTIYF
TRBV29-1,.,CSVEEYNEQFF
TRBV12-3/TRBV12-4,.,CASTLLGRLFF
TRBV14,.,CASSHGQGPPRFF
TRBV6-2/TRBV6-3,.,CASSFHVRDRFNYGYTF
TRBV21-1,.,CASSKWGGSRITGELFF
TRBV11-3,.,CASSLVGGLSYNEQFF
TRBV7-2,.,CASTRPSGYGYTF
TRBV29-1,.,CSVELLAFEGTGELFF
TRBV29-1,once,CSSSGDRETQYF
TRBV7-2,.,CASSFSGNTGELFF
TRBV12-3/TRBV12-4,.,CASSYRAGNGYTF